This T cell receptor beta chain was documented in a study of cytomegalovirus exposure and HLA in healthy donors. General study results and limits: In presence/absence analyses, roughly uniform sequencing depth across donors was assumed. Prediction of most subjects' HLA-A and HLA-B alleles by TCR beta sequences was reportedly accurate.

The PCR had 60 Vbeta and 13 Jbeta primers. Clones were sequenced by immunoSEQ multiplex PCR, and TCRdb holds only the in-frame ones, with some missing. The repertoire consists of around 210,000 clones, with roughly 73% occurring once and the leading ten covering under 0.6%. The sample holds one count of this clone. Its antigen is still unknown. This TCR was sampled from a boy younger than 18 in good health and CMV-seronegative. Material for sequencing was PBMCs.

CDR3 residues: CATSGGLAPSETQYF. The DNA for the CDR3 is TGTGCCACCAGCGGGGGACTAGCGCCCTCAGAGACCCAGTACTTC. J is TRBJ2-5 and V is TRBV15; TRBD2 matches at 10 bases. The germline CDR1 and CDR2 sequences are LNHNV and YYDKDF (reference sequence). The CDR3 loop spans 15 amino acids. The V segment lost 5 bases and the J segment 4 bases; nucleotides outside the gene matches: 7. Combining the CDR3 with reference TRBV15 and TRBJ2-5 gives the whole variable domain DAMVIQNPRYQVTQFGKPVTLSCSQTLNHNVMYWYQQKSSQAPKLLFHYYDKDFNNEADTPDNFQSRRPNTSFCFLDIRSPGLGDTAMYLCATSGGLAPSETQYFGPGTRLLVL.